This T cell receptor beta chain is drawn from a study of T cell responses to AZD1222 COVID-19 vaccine. Second doses at about 4 or about 12 weeks were pooled. Per germline, CDR1 SGDLS and CDR2 YYNGEE. Trimming at V came to 0 bases and at J to 2 bases, leaving 14 bases not matched to a gene. The CDR3 extends over 18 amino acids. Profiled with immunoSEQ multiplex PCR; TCRdb holds only in-frame clones, not every one. The repertoire consists of about 120,000 clones, with around 87% occurring once and the leading ten covering 2.6%. The TCR originated in an adult who received the AZD1222 COVID-19 vaccine. This chain joins TRBV9 and TRBJ2-7, with TRBD1 matching 7 bases. Here the sequenced sample was peripheral blood, taken 28 days after the second AZD1222 dose. The CDR3 region has the DNA TGTGCCAGCAGCGTAGGGTCCTTTCGGACAGGTCAAACCTACGAGCAGTACTTC. Residues: CASSVGSFRTGQTYEQYF.